These T cell receptor beta chains were read from a single sample in a study of T cell clonotyping in hematopoietic cell transplantation. This table comes from immunoSEQ multiplex PCR, and its TCRdb copy is limited to in-frame clones, with some not included. The sample has under 45,000 clones; roughly 96% are singletons. The specimen was peripheral blood mononuclear cells, collected before stem cell transplant. The origin of the receptors is a man aged 35-49 years with chronic myeloid leukemia. Some clones in this sample may be carry-over from other donors' samples. Both conserved end residues are part of each CDR3. A D gene is named only where the DNA matches it firmly. Rows give clone size only sometimes, using once, few, many, or a class for an expanded clone.

v_gene: TRBV7-2
j_gene: TRBJ1-2
d_gene: .
abundance: .
len: 14
CDR3nt: TGTGCCAGCAGCCCCGGACAGACTAACTATGGCTACACCTTC
CDR3aa: CASSPGQTNYGYTF

v_gene: TRBV10-3
j_gene: TRBJ2-2
d_gene: .
abundance: .
len: 15
CDR3nt: TGTGCCATCAGTGGGGAGACTATCGCCACCGGGGAGCTGTTTTTT
CDR3aa: CAISGETIATGELFF

v_gene: TRBV6-5
j_gene: TRBJ1-5
d_gene: .
abundance: .
len: 14
CDR3nt: TGTGCCAGCAGTTACGAAGGGTACAATCAGCCCCAGCATTTT
CDR3aa: CASSYEGYNQPQHF

v_gene: TRBV4-2
j_gene: TRBJ1-1
d_gene: TRBD1
abundance: .
len: 15
CDR3nt: TGTGCCAGCAGCCTAAGACAGGGGGAGGGCACTGAAGCTTTCTTT
CDR3aa: CASSLRQGEGTEAFF

v_gene: TRBV6-5
j_gene: TRBJ1-5
d_gene: .
abundance: .
len: 12
CDR3nt: TGTGCCAGCAGCGACGGGAATCAGCCCCAGCATTTT
CDR3aa: CASSDGNQPQHF

v_gene: TRBV18
j_gene: TRBJ1-2
d_gene: .
abundance: .
len: 16
CDR3nt: TGTGCCAGCTCACCACAATCTAGGGCAAGGGACTATGGCTACACCTTC
CDR3aa: CASSPQSRARDYGYTF

v_gene: TRBV14
j_gene: TRBJ1-2
d_gene: .
abundance: once
len: 13
CDR3nt: TGTGCCAGCAGCCACGGAGGGCTTCACGGCTACACCTTC
CDR3aa: CASSHGGLHGYTF

v_gene: TRBV28
j_gene: TRBJ1-1
d_gene: .
abundance: once
len: 16
CDR3nt: TGTGCCAGCAGTCCCCACGGCAGGGGAGAGAACACTGAAGCTTTCTTT
CDR3aa: CASSPHGRGENTEAFF

v_gene: TRBV28
j_gene: TRBJ2-4
d_gene: .
abundance: .
len: 20
CDR3nt: TGTGCCAGCAGTCCCCCGGGACACCTTACTGCCGTACTAGCCAAAAACATTCAGTACTTC
CDR3aa: CASSPPGHLTAVLAKNIQYF

v_gene: TRBV4-3
j_gene: TRBJ2-2
d_gene: .
abundance: .
len: 16
CDR3nt: TGCGCCAGCAGCCAGAACCCCGCGACGGACACCGGGGAGCTGTTTTTT
CDR3aa: CASSQNPATDTGELFF

v_gene: TRBV20-1
j_gene: TRBJ1-1
d_gene: .
abundance: .
len: 10
CDR3nt: TGCAGTGCTAGAGGACATGAAGCTTTCTTT
CDR3aa: CSARGHEAFF

v_gene: TRBV19
j_gene: TRBJ1-1
d_gene: .
abundance: .
len: 15
CDR3nt: TGTGCCAGTAGTATAGGAGGGGGGATGAACACTGAAGCTTTCTTT
CDR3aa: CASSIGGGMNTEAFF

v_gene: TRBV15
j_gene: TRBJ1-2
d_gene: .
abundance: .
len: 14
CDR3nt: TGTGCCACCAGCAGAGAGACGGCTCTCTATGGCTACACCTTC
CDR3aa: CATSRETALYGYTF

v_gene: TRBV7-9
j_gene: TRBJ1-4
d_gene: .
abundance: .
len: 16
CDR3nt: TGTGCCAGCAGCTTAGAGGGGGGCGCAACTAATGAAAAACTGTTTTTT
CDR3aa: CASSLEGGATNEKLFF

v_gene: TRBV11-3
j_gene: TRBJ2-2
d_gene: TRBD1
abundance: .
len: 15
CDR3nt: TGTGCCAGCAGCTTCCAGGGGGCGAGCACCGGGGAGCTGTTTTTT
CDR3aa: CASSFQGASTGELFF

v_gene: TRBV27
j_gene: TRBJ1-5
d_gene: .
abundance: .
len: 13
CDR3nt: TGTGCCAGTGGGCGGGGTAGCAATCAGCCCCAGCATTTT
CDR3aa: CASGRGSNQPQHF

v_gene: TRBV4-3
j_gene: TRBJ1-2
d_gene: .
abundance: .
len: 17
CDR3nt: TGCGCCAGCAGATATCCGGGGGCGGTTTGGCCCAACTATGGCTACACCTTC
CDR3aa: CASRYPGAVWPNYGYTF

v_gene: TRBV11-3
j_gene: TRBJ2-1
d_gene: .
abundance: once
len: 12
CDR3nt: TGTGCCAGCAGCTTTGGATACAATGAGCAGTTCTTC
CDR3aa: CASSFGYNEQFF

v_gene: TRBV13
j_gene: TRBJ1-1
d_gene: .
abundance: .
len: 15
CDR3nt: TGTGCCAGCAGCAAAAGGGACGGGGGGCACACTGAAGCTTTCTTT
CDR3aa: CASSKRDGGHTEAFF

v_gene: TRBV9
j_gene: TRBJ1-2
d_gene: TRBD1
abundance: .
len: 17
CDR3nt: TGTGCCAGCAGCGTAAATCCGACAGGGTTTAAGTTCTATGGCTACACCTTC
CDR3aa: CASSVNPTGFKFYGYTF